One and the same sample provided the 11 T cell receptor beta chains below, sequenced in a study of EBV T-cell therapy then PD-1 blockade in nasopharyngeal carcinoma. This table comes from immunoSEQ multiplex PCR, and its TCRdb copy is limited to in-frame clones, with some not included. The sample includes approximately 22,000 clones, around 84% of them seen just once. These receptors' targets are unknown. Time point indicated: 266 days after commencement of treatment, after nivolumab therapy. The treatment here: AdE1-LMPpoly-expanded autologous EBV-specific T-cell therapy followed by anti-PD-1 nivolumab. This specimen consisted of CD8+ T cells from blood, obtained at approximately day 250 from a patient whose treatment included autologous EBV-specific T cells and nivolumab. The receptors were gathered from a man in his forties with nasopharyngeal carcinoma.

The rearrangement uses TRBV27 and TRBJ2-7, with D unresolved. The V and J ends lost 3 bases and 0 bases respectively, with 9 bases between them. This CDR3 contains 14 residues. The germline gives CDR1 MNHEY, CDR2 SMNVEV (reference sequence). The CDR3 sequence: CASSFSQSSYEQYF. The CDR3 DNA follows: TGTGCCAGCAGTTTTAGTCAGAGCTCCTACGAGCAGTACTTC.

CDR3 loop: CASSLYRDRGHHEQFF. CDR3 coding DNA: TGCGCCAGCAGCCTGTACCGGGACAGGGGGCATCATGAGCAGTTCTTC. The rearrangement joins TRBV5-1 to TRBJ2-1, with 12 bases matching TRBD1. The germline V gene has CDR1 SGHRS and CDR2 YFSETQ. The CDR3 runs 16 residues. V lost 4 bases to trimming and J lost 8 bases; unmatched junction nucleotides: 10.

The V call is TRBV28, the J call TRBJ1-2; a possible D gene is TRBD1 (5 bases). Trimming cost V 8 bases and J 1 base, with 14 bases left between them. Germline values: CDR1 MDHEN, CDR2 SYDVKM. CDR3 length equals 14 residues. The CDR3, as DNA: TGTGCCAGCCTGGGACCGGCCGTTAACTATGGCTACACCTTC. Its translation is CASLGPAVNYGYTF.

This clone was recorded a few times. J is TRBJ1-4 and V is TRBV6-1, with D perhaps matching TRBD1 (5 bases). Trimming left V 3 bases short and J 7 bases short, with 12 bases between. The CDR3 has 14 residues. Looked up from germline, CDR1 is MNHNS and CDR2 is SASEGT. The CDR3 sequence: CASSEGGESEKLFF. As DNA, the CDR3 is TGTGCCAGCAGTGAGGGGGGGGAGAGTGAAAAACTGTTTTTT.

This chain links TRBV6-5 with TRBJ1-4, with D possibly matching TRBD1 (5 bases). The length of the CDR3 is 14 residues. Trimming pared 0 bases from V and 7 bases from J, leaving 9 bases between. The V gene's germline CDR1 is MNHEY and CDR2 SVGAGI. CDR3 sequence (DNA): TGTGCCAGCAGTTACTCGGGGGGAGGTGAAAAACTGTTTTTT. It is translated as CASSYSGGGEKLFF.

DNA for the CDR3: TGTGCCAGCAGCTCGGGGGATACGAACACCGGGGAGCTGTTTTTT. Its translation is CASSSGDTNTGELFF. This chain uses TRBV5-8 with TRBJ2-2, with D tentatively TRBD2 (6 bases). CDR1 is SGHTS, CDR2 YDEGEE, per germline. The CDR3 has 15 amino acids. Trimming took off 3 bases at V and 0 bases at J, with 9 bases between the two ends.

The chain recombines TRBV19 with TRBJ2-1; D may match TRBD1 or TRBD2 (5 bases each). The V end lost 7 bases, the J end lost 7 bases, and 17 bases lay between the germline ends. The V gene's germline CDR1 is LNHDA and CDR2 SQIVND (reference sequence). The CDR3 is made up of 14 amino acids. CDR3 in DNA: TGTGCCAGTACCACCTGGGGGATAGGGAATGAGCAGTTCTTC. Translating gives CASTTWGIGNEQFF.

This clone was observed a few times. The same CDR3 arises from other DNA sequences in this sample as well. V usage is TRBV5-4 and J usage is TRBJ1-2; D not resolved. This CDR3 comprises 14 residues. Germline V lookup: CDR1 SGHNT, CDR2 YYREEE (reference sequence). V was pared by 4 bases and J by 3 bases, with 13 bases between. The chain's CDR3 is CASSGEGYYYGYTF. CDR3 sequence (DNA): TGTGCCAGCAGCGGGGAGGGATATTACTATGGCTACACCTTC.

The V gene is TRBV9, the J gene TRBJ1-2; D gene unclear. Trimming shortened V by 4 bases and J by 5 bases, and 15 bases separated the two germline ends. The CDR3 is 14 amino acids. Germline CDR1 and CDR2: SGDLS and YYNGEE. CDR3 residues: CASSTDGVGYGYTF. DNA for the CDR3: TGTGCCAGCAGCACCGACGGCGTGGGATATGGCTACACCTTC.

This chain joins TRBV18 and TRBJ2-6; D is unresolved. This CDR3 has 19 amino acids. Per germline, CDR1 KGHSH and CDR2 LQKENI. Trimming shortened V by 5 bases and J by 2 bases, and 22 bases separated the two germline ends. CDR3 sequence reads: CASSSSDQQPYTGANVLTF. In DNA form, the CDR3 reads TGTGCCAGCTCATCCTCGGACCAACAACCCTATACTGGGGCCAACGTCCTGACTTTC.

J is TRBJ2-7 and V is TRBV9; D is unclear. The CDR3 is 11 amino acids. With 4 bases removed from V and 5 bases from J, the gap between germline ends came to 7 bases. CDR1 is SGDLS, CDR2 YYNGEE, per germline. The CDR3 here is CASSPGDEQYF. The CDR3 coding sequence is TGTGCCAGCAGCCCAGGAGACGAGCAGTACTTC.